Each of the 24 T cell receptor beta chains below was sequenced from the same sample in a study of T cell responses to AZD1222 COVID-19 vaccine. Method: immunoSEQ multiplex PCR; TCRdb's copy keeps in-frame clones and lacks some. Of 120,000 or so clones listed, approximately 85% were seen once; the top ten hold about 8.3%. The starting material was peripheral blood, obtained on day 0 of AZD1222 vaccination. The receptors here all came from an adult in good health.

This chain connects TRBV5-6 to TRBJ1-2, with D possibly TRBD1 on 5 matching bases. V dropped 4 bases and J dropped 5 bases, with 15 bases sitting between them. The CDR3 extends over 14 amino acids. The V gene's germline CDR1 is SGHDT and CDR2 YYEEEE. The CDR3 sequence is CASSLFSKGYGYTF. The CDR3 DNA is TGTGCCAGCAGCCTTTTTTCAAAGGGGTATGGCTACACCTTC.

This clone came up once. This chain connects TRBV27 to TRBJ2-7; 10 positions agree with TRBD2. With V trimmed by 2 bases and J by 2 bases, 3 bases remained unmatched. This CDR3 spans 15 amino acids. CDR1 and CDR2 (germline): MNHEY, SMNVEV (reference sequence). The CDR3 loop reads CASSLGTSVTYEQYF. In DNA form, the CDR3 reads TGTGCCAGCAGTTTAGGGACTAGCGTAACCTACGAGCAGTACTTC.

This clone was found once. DNA for the CDR3: TGTGCCAGCAACCCCATCGGACAGGACCTAGTGAACACTGAAGCTTTCTTT. Encoded protein: CASNPIGQDLVNTEAFF. The chain couples TRBV28 to TRBJ1-1, with 7 nucleotides matching TRBD1. J lost 0 bases, V lost 7 bases, and 14 bases had no gene match. This CDR3 region has 17 residues. The germline V gene encodes CDR1 MDHEN and CDR2 SYDVKM.

V usage is TRBV19 and J usage is TRBJ2-2; 13 positions match TRBD2. CDR3 size: 16 residues. After removal of 10 bases from V and 3 bases from J, the junction contained 8 bases not matched to a gene. Germline V gene data show CDR1 as LNHDA and CDR2 as SQIVND (reference sequence). This CDR3 reads CATRLTSGGYTGELFF. As DNA, the CDR3 is TGTGCCACCAGATTGACTAGCGGGGGGTACACCGGGGAGCTGTTTTTT.

This clone was detected once. The genes are TRBV5-6 and TRBJ1-6; no definite D call. Trimming removed 2 bases from V and 8 bases from J, with 17 bases in between. Germline V lookup: CDR1 SGHDT, CDR2 YYEEEE. The CDR3 is 16 amino acids. The CDR3: CASSLGSTPRDSPLHF. CDR3 nucleotides: TGTGCCAGCAGCTTAGGGAGTACTCCTCGGGATTCACCCCTCCACTTT.

The rearrangement joins TRBV5-4 to TRBJ1-2; D might be TRBD1 (5 bases). The CDR3 has 15 amino acids. V was cut by 1 base and J by 1 base, with 11 bases left in between. CDR1 is SGHNT and CDR2 is YYREEE in the germline V gene (reference sequence). The CDR3 spells CASSLRRDHNYGYTF. The DNA of the CDR3 is TGTGCCAGCAGCTTGCGAAGGGACCATAACTATGGCTACACCTTC.

The chain carries TRBV4-1 and TRBJ2-2; 10 nucleotides align to TRBD2. The CDR3 is 17 amino acids. In germline, CDR1 is MGHRA, CDR2 YSYEKL. Trimming cost V 3 bases and J 2 bases; bases outside gene matches: 6. The CDR3 loop is CASSHLGLAANTGELFF. CDR3 coding DNA: TGCGCCAGCAGCCATCTCGGACTAGCGGCAAACACCGGGGAGCTGTTTTTT.

The rearrangement uses TRBV7-8 and TRBJ1-1; TRBD1 might be the D (5 bases). V was pared by 5 bases and J by 5 bases, with 18 bases between. There are 15 residues in the CDR3. Germline V lookup: CDR1 SGHVS, CDR2 FQNEAQ. The CDR3 sequence: CASSRRQSLETEAFF. The CDR3 coding sequence is TGTGCCAGCAGCCGGCGACAGTCCTTGGAGACTGAAGCTTTCTTT.

The CDR3 DNA follows: TGTGCCAGCAGCTTAGTGGGACAGGGCACTGAAGCTTTCTTT. Protein: CASSLVGQGTEAFF. The V and J genes are TRBV11-2 and TRBJ1-1; 9 bases map to TRBD1. V lost 1 base, J lost 4 bases, and 1 base stayed unmatched. This CDR3 has 14 residues. CDR1 is SGHAT and CDR2 is FQNNGV in the germline V gene.

The chain uses TRBV5-1 and TRBJ1-4; tentative D call: TRBD1 (6 bases). Germline loops: CDR1 SGHRS, CDR2 YFSETQ. Trimming took off 6 bases at V and 4 bases at J, with 10 bases between the two ends. This CDR3 spans 13 amino acids. The CDR3 sequence is CASNRDINEKLFF. The CDR3 DNA is TGCGCCAGCAACCGGGACATTAATGAAAAACTGTTTTTT.

The V gene is TRBV4-1, the J gene TRBJ1-2, with a weak D call TRBD1 (6 bases). Looked up from germline, CDR1 is MGHRA and CDR2 is YSYEKL. The CDR3 is 15 amino acids. The ends were cut back, 1 base at V and 8 bases at J, with 17 bases in the middle. CDR3 in amino acids: CASSQGTAQGKGYTF. The CDR3 DNA follows: TGCGCCAGCAGCCAAGGAACGGCACAGGGAAAAGGCTACACCTTC.

The V gene is TRBV5-5, the J gene TRBJ2-1, with unresolved D. This CDR3 region has 13 residues. CDR1 is SGHKS and CDR2 is YYEKEE in the germline V gene (reference sequence). V was trimmed by 6 bases and J by 6 bases, leaving 13 bases between them. DNA for the CDR3: TGTGCCAGCACCGCTTGGGGTGGCAATGAGCAGTTCTTC. Amino acids: CASTAWGGNEQFF.

V is TRBV28 and J is TRBJ2-3, with D tentatively TRBD2 (6 bases). Germline CDR1 reads MDHEN; CDR2 reads SYDVKM. The CDR3 sequence is 14 residues long. The V gene lost 2 bases and the J gene lost 6 bases, with 12 bases spanning the gap. For the CDR3, the DNA is TGTGCCAGCAGTTTACCGCCCGGAGGGGATACGCAGTATTTT. Protein sequence: CASSLPPGGDTQYF.

The chain links TRBV2 to TRBJ2-7; the match to TRBD1 covers 9 bases. The CDR3 is 15 residues long. Per germline, CDR1 SNHLY and CDR2 FYNNEI. Trimming at V came to 9 bases and at J to 0 bases, leaving 9 bases not matched to a gene. The CDR3 nucleotides are TGTGCCAGTAGCAAAACGGGACAGGGCTCCTACGAGCAGTACTTC. Its protein is CASSKTGQGSYEQYF.

CDR3 residues: CASSLDPIQETQYF. The CDR3 DNA reads TGCGCCAGCAGCTTGGATCCCATCCAAGAGACCCAGTACTTC. The chain joins TRBV5-1 to TRBJ2-5; D is undetermined. V was pared by 0 bases and J by 1 base, with 7 bases between. Germline V gene sequence: CDR1 SGHRS, CDR2 YFSETQ. This CDR3 is 14 amino acids long.

The CDR3 reads CASSEALNEKLFF. In nucleotides, the CDR3 is TGTGCCAGCAGTGAGGCACTAAATGAAAAACTGTTTTTT. The rearrangement joins TRBV6-1 to TRBJ1-4; D ambiguous. In germline, CDR1 is MNHNS, CDR2 SASEGT. Trimming pared 3 bases from V and 5 bases from J, leaving 7 bases between. The CDR3 extends over 13 amino acids.

V gene TRBV29-1 combines with J gene TRBJ2-7, with TRBD1 identical over 9 bases. Germline CDR1 SQVTM, CDR2 ANQGSEA. V was pared by 2 bases and J by 4 bases, with 6 bases of the junction left unmatched. The CDR3 runs to 14 residues. The CDR3 spells CSVEKMTGGYEQYF. CDR3 in DNA: TGCAGCGTTGAAAAAATGACAGGGGGGTACGAGCAGTACTTC.

CDR3 sequence (DNA): TGCAGTGCTAGATACGACACTGAAGCTTTCTTT. Protein: CSARYDTEAFF. The V gene is TRBV20-1, the J gene TRBJ1-1; D unresolved. The CDR3 spans 11 residues. The V end was cut by 2 bases, the J end by 3 bases, with 4 bases between. From germline, CDR1 is DFQATT and CDR2 SNEGSKA (reference sequence).

This clone was observed a handful of times. This chain connects TRBV27 to TRBJ2-1; perhaps TRBD1 as D (5 bases). The CDR3 totals 15 residues. CDR1 MNHEY and CDR2 SMNVEV come from the germline V gene (reference sequence). V lost 6 bases and J lost 3, with 15 bases in between. Written as DNA, the CDR3 is TGTGCCAGCAGCTCCCTTGGACACGGCTACAATGAGCAGTTCTTC. Protein sequence: CASSSLGHGYNEQFF.

The chain links TRBV9 to TRBJ2-3; D may be TRBD2 (6 bases). The germline V and J ends were trimmed by 4 bases and 5 bases, with 14 bases remaining between them. The V gene's germline CDR1 is SGDLS and CDR2 YYNGEE. The CDR3 loop spans 14 amino acids. The CDR3 spells CASSSQRGGDTQYF. The CDR3 bases are TGTGCCAGCAGCTCTCAAAGGGGAGGAGATACGCAGTATTTT.

The genes are TRBV19 and TRBJ1-1, with TRBD1 as a possible D gene (5 bases). Between the trimmed V and J ends, which lost 4 bases and 4 bases, there was a span of 10 bases. Germline-derived CDR1 and CDR2 are LNHDA and SQIVND (reference sequence). This CDR3 has 13 amino acids. Here the CDR3 reads CASSSLGTTEAFF. The DNA for the CDR3 is TGTGCCAGTAGTAGTCTCGGGACCACTGAAGCTTTCTTT.

The chain links TRBV5-1 to TRBJ1-3, with D perhaps TRBD1 (5 bases). The V end lost 2 bases, the J end lost 0 bases, and 9 bases lay between the germline ends. The CDR3 is made up of 15 amino acids. CDR1 is SGHRS and CDR2 is YFSETQ in the germline V gene. This chain's CDR3 is CASSFRQSSGNTIYF. The DNA of the CDR3 is TGCGCCAGCAGCTTCCGACAGAGCTCTGGAAACACCATATATTTT.

This clone is a singleton in its sample. V usage is TRBV14 and J usage is TRBJ1-1; D may be TRBD1 (5 bases). Germline values: CDR1 SGHDN, CDR2 FVKESK. The CDR3 runs to 15 residues. V lost 4 bases and J lost 1, with 13 bases in between. The CDR3 DNA reads TGTGCCAGCAGCCTCCTAACAGGAGAGAACACTGAAGCTTTCTTT. Translating it yields CASSLLTGENTEAFF.

This clone appeared a single time. V and J are TRBV29-1 and TRBJ2-7; tentatively, D is TRBD2 (5 bases). V gave up 5 bases and J gave up 1 base, with 18 bases separating them. CDR1 is SQVTM and CDR2 is ANQGSEA in the germline V gene. The CDR3 is 15 amino acids. The CDR3 DNA follows: TGCAGCGTTCGAGGGTCAGCATCACCTTCCTACGAGCAGTACTTC. This codes for CSVRGSASPSYEQYF.